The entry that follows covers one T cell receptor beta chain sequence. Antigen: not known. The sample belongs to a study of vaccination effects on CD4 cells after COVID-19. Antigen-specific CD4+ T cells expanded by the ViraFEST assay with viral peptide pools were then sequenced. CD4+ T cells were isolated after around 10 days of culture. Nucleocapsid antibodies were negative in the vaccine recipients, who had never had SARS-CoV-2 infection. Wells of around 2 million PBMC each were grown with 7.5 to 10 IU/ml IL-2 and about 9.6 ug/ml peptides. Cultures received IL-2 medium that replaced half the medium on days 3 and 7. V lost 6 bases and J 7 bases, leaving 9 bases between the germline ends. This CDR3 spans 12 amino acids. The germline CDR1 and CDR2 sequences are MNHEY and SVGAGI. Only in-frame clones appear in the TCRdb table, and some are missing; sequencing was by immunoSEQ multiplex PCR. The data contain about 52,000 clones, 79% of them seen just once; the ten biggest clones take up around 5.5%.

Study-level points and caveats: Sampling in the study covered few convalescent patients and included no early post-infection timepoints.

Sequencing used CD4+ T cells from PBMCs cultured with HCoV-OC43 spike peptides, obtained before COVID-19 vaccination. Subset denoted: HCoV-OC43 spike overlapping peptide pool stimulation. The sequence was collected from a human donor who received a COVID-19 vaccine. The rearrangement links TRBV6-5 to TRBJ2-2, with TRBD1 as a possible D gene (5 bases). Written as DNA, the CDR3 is TGTGCCAGCAGAATAGGGGTCGGGGAGCTGTTTTTT. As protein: CASRIGVGELFF.